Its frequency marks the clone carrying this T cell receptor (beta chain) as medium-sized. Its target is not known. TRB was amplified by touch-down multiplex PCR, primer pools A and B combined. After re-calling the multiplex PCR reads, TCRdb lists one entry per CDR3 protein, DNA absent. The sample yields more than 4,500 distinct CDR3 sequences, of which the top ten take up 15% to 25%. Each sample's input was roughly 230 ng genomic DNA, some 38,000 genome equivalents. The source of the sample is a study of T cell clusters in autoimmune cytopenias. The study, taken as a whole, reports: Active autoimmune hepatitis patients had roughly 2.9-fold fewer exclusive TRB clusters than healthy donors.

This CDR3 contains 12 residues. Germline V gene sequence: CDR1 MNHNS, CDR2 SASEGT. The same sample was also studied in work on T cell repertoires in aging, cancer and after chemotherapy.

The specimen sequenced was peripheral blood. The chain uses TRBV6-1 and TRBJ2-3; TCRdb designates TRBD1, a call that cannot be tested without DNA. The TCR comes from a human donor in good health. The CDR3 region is CASTEGTDTQYF.